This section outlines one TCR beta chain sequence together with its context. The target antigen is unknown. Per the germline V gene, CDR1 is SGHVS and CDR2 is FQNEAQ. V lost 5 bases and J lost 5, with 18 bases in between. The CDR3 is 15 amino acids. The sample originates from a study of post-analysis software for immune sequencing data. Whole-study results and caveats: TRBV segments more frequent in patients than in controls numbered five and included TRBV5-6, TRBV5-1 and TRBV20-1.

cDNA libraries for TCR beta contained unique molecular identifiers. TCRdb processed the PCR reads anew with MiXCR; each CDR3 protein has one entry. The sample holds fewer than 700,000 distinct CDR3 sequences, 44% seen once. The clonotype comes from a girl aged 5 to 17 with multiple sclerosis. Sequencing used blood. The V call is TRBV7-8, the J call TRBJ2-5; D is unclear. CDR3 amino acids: CASSTTWIGRETQYF. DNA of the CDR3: TGTGCCAGCAGCACCACATGGATCGGGCGCGAGACCCAGTACTTC.